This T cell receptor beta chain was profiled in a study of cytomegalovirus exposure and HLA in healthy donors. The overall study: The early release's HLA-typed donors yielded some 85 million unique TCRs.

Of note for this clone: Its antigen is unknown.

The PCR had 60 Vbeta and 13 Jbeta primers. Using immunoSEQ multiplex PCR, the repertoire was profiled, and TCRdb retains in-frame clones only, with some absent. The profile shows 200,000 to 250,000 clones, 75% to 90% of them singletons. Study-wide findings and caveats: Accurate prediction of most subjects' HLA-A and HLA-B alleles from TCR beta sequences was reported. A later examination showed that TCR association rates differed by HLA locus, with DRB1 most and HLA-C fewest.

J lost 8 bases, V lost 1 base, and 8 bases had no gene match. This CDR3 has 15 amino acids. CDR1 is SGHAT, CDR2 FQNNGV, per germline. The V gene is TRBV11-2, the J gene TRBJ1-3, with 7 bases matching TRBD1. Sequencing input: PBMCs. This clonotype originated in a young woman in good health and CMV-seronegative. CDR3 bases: TGTGCCAGCAGCTTAGGCCCAGACAGGGTGGACACCATATATTTT. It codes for CASSLGPDRVDTIYF.